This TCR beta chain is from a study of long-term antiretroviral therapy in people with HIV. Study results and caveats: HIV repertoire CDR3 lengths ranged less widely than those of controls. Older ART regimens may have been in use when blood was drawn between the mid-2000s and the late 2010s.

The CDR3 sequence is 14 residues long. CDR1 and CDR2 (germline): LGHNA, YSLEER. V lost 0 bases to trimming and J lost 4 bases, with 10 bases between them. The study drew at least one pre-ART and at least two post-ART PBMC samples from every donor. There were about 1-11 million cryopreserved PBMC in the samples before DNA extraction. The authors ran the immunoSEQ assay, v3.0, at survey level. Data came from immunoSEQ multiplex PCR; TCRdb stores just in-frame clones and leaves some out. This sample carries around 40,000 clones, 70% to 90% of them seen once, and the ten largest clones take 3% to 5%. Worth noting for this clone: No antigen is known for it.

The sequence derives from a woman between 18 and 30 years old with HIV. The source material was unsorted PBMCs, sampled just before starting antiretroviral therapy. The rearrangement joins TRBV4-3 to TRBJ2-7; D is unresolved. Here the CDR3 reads CASSQDVTLYEQYF. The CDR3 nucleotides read TGCGCCAGCAGCCAAGACGTGACTCTTTACGAGCAGTACTTC.